Listed below are T cell receptor beta chains from one sample, sequenced in a study of cytomegalovirus exposure and HLA in healthy donors. This table comes from immunoSEQ multiplex PCR, and its TCRdb copy is limited to in-frame clones, with some not included. Of roughly 190,000 clones listed, around 86% were seen once; the top ten hold 1.5% to 2%. Input material: PBMCs. The receptors were sampled from a woman younger than 35 in good health and CMV-seronegative. CDR3s include the opening cysteine and the closing phenylalanine or tryptophan. The D gene is left open where the match is weak. Expanded clones get a size class; other rows say once, few or many, or leave the size out.

j_gene | d_gene | abundance | v_gene | CDR3aa | CDR3nt
TRBJ2-3 | TRBD2 | . | TRBV29-1 | CSAASLAGLPNTQYF | TGCAGCGCTGCTTCACTAGCGGGACTTCCAAATACGCAGTATTTT
TRBJ1-5 | . | . | TRBV27 | CASSWGGASNQPQHF | TGTGCCAGCAGTTGGGGGGGAGCTAGCAATCAGCCCCAGCATTTT
TRBJ1-4 | . | . | TRBV5-5 | CASSPPGSGNEKLFF | TGTGCCAGCAGCCCTCCCGGATCGGGGAATGAAAAACTGTTTTTT
TRBJ2-7 | TRBD2 | once | TRBV5-1 | CASCPGTSPYEQYF | TGCGCCAGCTGCCCCGGGACTAGCCCCTACGAGCAGTACTTC
TRBJ1-1 | . | . | TRBV6-4 | CASSLSGGSMNTEAFF | TGTGCCAGCAGCCTCTCCGGGGGGTCGATGAACACTGAAGCTTTCTTT
TRBJ1-4 | . | . | TRBV7-9 | CSSSLGSGGGEKLFF | TGTTCCAGCAGCTTAGGATCAGGCGGGGGGGAAAAACTGTTTTTT
TRBJ2-7 | . | . | TRBV28 | CASSLGPSEQYF | TGTGCCAGCAGTTTAGGGCCATCCGAGCAGTACTTC
TRBJ1-5 | . | . | TRBV28 | CASGPRPQPQHF | TGTGCCAGCGGGCCCCGTCCTCAGCCCCAGCATTTT
TRBJ2-1 | TRBD2 | . | TRBV2 | CASSESLAGGQSYNEQFF | TGTGCCAGCAGTGAAAGCCTAGCGGGAGGACAGTCCTACAATGAGCAGTTCTTC
TRBJ2-1 | TRBD1 | . | TRBV10-1 | CASSVRTGGREQFF | TGCGCCAGCAGTGTCCGGACAGGGGGAAGAGAGCAGTTCTTC
TRBJ1-2 | . | . | TRBV11-2 | CASTLGRASYGYTF | TGTGCCAGCACCCTTGGCAGGGCCTCCTATGGCTACACCTTC
TRBJ2-7 | TRBD1 | . | TRBV10-3 | CAISDGTVLSYEQYF | TGTGCCATCAGTGACGGGACAGTGCTCTCCTACGAGCAGTACTTC
TRBJ2-7 | TRBD2 | once | TRBV5-6 | CASSHGLAATYEQYF | TGTGCCAGCAGCCACGGACTAGCGGCTACCTACGAGCAGTACTTC
TRBJ2-6 | . | . | TRBV5-1 | CASSLTGSGANVLTF | TGCGCCAGCAGTCTTACGGGGTCTGGGGCCAACGTCCTGACTTTC
TRBJ2-3 | TRBD2 | . | TRBV4-1 | CASSREGTSGGAITDTQYF | TGCGCCAGCAGCCGGGAAGGGACTAGCGGGGGGGCAATCACAGATACGCAGTATTTT
TRBJ1-6 | . | . | TRBV9 | CASRTGLNSPLHF | TGTGCCAGCAGGACAGGTTTGAATTCACCCCTCCACTTT
TRBJ1-2 | TRBD1 | . | TRBV4-3 | CASSQELGRTGGNYGYTF | TGCGCCAGCAGCCAAGAGCTAGGGCGGACAGGGGGCAACTATGGCTACACCTTC
TRBJ2-3 | TRBD2 | once | TRBV2 | CASKHTGASGRADTQYF | TGTGCCAGCAAACATACGGGAGCTAGCGGGAGGGCAGATACGCAGTATTTT
TRBJ2-2 | . | once | TRBV4-2 | CACSAFATGELFF | TGTGCCTGCAGCGCGTTCGCCACCGGGGAGCTGTTTTTT
TRBJ2-6 | . | . | TRBV6-4 | CASSAGLGQTISGANVLTF | TGTGCCAGCAGTGCTGGCTTAGGACAGACCATATCTGGGGCCAACGTCCTGACTTTC
TRBJ2-7 | TRBD2 | . | TRBV4-1 | CASSQHGTNEQYF | TGCGCCAGCAGCCAACATGGGACTAACGAGCAGTACTTC
TRBJ2-3 | . | . | TRBV5-6 | CASSLGGGIDTQYF | TGTGCCAGCAGCTTGGGGGGGGGCATCGATACGCAGTATTTT
TRBJ2-1 | TRBD1 | once | TRBV7-9 | CASSPTGGLPMNEQFF | TGTGCCAGCAGCCCGACAGGGGGCCTACCTATGAATGAGCAGTTCTTC
TRBJ2-7 | TRBD1 | . | TRBV30 | CAWSVGDRGYEQYF | TGTGCCTGGAGTGTAGGGGACAGGGGGTACGAGCAGTACTTC
TRBJ2-5 | . | . | TRBV7-2 | CASSLSDSVWETQYF | TGTGCCAGCAGCTTATCGGACAGTGTCTGGGAGACCCAGTACTTC
TRBJ2-7 | . | . | TRBV2 | CASSEAQGPPSYEQYF | TGTGCCAGCAGTGAAGCGCAGGGCCCCCCCTCCTACGAGCAGTACTTC
TRBJ2-5 | TRBD1 | . | TRBV6-5 | CASRETGGAGETQYF | TGTGCCAGCAGGGAGACAGGGGGCGCAGGAGAGACCCAGTACTTC
TRBJ1-2 | . | few | TRBV28 | CASSGYYGGYTF | TGTGCCAGCAGTGGGTACTATGGTGGCTACACCTTC
TRBJ1-4 | . | . | TRBV4-1 | CASSPGTRGEKLFF | TGCGCCAGCAGCCCCGGGACTCGCGGTGAAAAACTGTTTTTT
TRBJ2-4 | TRBD2 | . | TRBV7-2 | CASSFGSGGKNIQYF | TGTGCCAGCAGCTTTGGTTCGGGGGGCAAAAACATTCAGTACTTC
TRBJ1-6 | . | . | TRBV5-4 | CASRSTAKGTSSYNSPLHF | TGTGCCAGCAGGTCCACGGCCAAGGGGACTAGCTCCTATAATTCACCCCTCCACTTT
TRBJ2-1 | . | . | TRBV7-3 | CASSLIPGSSYNEQFF | TGTGCCAGCAGCTTAATCCCGGGGTCCTCCTACAATGAGCAGTTCTTC
TRBJ2-3 | TRBD1 | . | TRBV5-4 | CASSYAPGQGEDTQYF | TGTGCCAGCAGCTACGCTCCGGGACAGGGAGAGGATACGCAGTATTTT
TRBJ1-1 | . | . | TRBV7-2 | CASSAQDYTEAFF | TGTGCCAGCAGCGCACAGGATTACACTGAAGCTTTCTTT
TRBJ2-7 | TRBD2 | . | TRBV6-6 | CASRLAGVEEQYF | TGTGCCAGCAGACTAGCGGGAGTGGAAGAGCAGTACTTC
TRBJ2-3 | TRBD2 | . | TRBV4-1 | CASSQKGLAESTDTQYF | TGCGCCAGCAGCCAAAAGGGACTAGCGGAATCCACAGATACGCAGTATTTT
TRBJ2-1 | TRBD1 | . | TRBV5-1 | CASTIFATGGGRDEQFF | TGCGCCAGCACCATTTTCGCAACAGGGGGCGGAAGGGATGAGCAGTTCTTC
TRBJ2-1 | . | . | TRBV2 | CASTWLHDEQFF | TGTGCCAGCACTTGGCTCCATGATGAGCAGTTCTTC
TRBJ1-2 | . | . | TRBV28 | CASSLRQDGYTF | TGTGCCAGCAGTTTAAGACAGGATGGCTACACCTTC
TRBJ1-3 | TRBD1 | . | TRBV4-1 | CASSQTGGASQAGSGNTIYF | TGCGCCAGCAGCCAGACAGGGGGCGCATCCCAGGCGGGATCTGGAAACACCATATATTTT
TRBJ2-1 | TRBD1 | . | TRBV19 | CASRRQGPSRYNEQFF | TGTGCCAGTAGAAGACAGGGTCCGAGTAGGTACAATGAGCAGTTCTTC
TRBJ2-5 | TRBD2 | once | TRBV19 | CASRRTSGNAETQYF | TGTGCCAGTAGGCGAACTAGCGGGAATGCCGAGACCCAGTACTTC
TRBJ1-3 | . | once | TRBV6-5 | CASSSSGRGNTIYF | TGTGCCAGCAGTTCCTCAGGGAGGGGAAACACCATATATTTT
TRBJ2-7 | TRBD2 | . | TRBV2 | CASSVKLAGAEQYF | TGTGCCAGCAGTGTTAAACTAGCGGGAGCCGAGCAGTACTTC
TRBJ1-1 | . | . | TRBV18 | CASLRGTMNTEAFF | TGTGCCAGCCTCAGGGGAACGATGAACACTGAAGCTTTCTTT
TRBJ2-7 | . | . | TRBV11-2 | CASSLGANEQYF | TGTGCCAGCAGCTTAGGGGCGAACGAGCAGTACTTC
TRBJ2-1 | TRBD2 | . | TRBV5-4 | CASSWTSGGGDEQFF | TGTGCCAGCAGCTGGACTAGCGGGGGGGGAGATGAGCAGTTCTTC
TRBJ2-7 | . | . | TRBV10-3 | CAISKGQTEQYF | TGTGCCATCAGTAAAGGACAGACTGAGCAGTACTTC
TRBJ2-3 | . | . | TRBV7-2 | CASSLVDVDTQYF | TGTGCCAGCAGCTTAGTAGATGTAGATACGCAGTATTTT
TRBJ2-7 | . | . | TRBV9 | CASSVGITVYEQYF | TGTGCCAGCAGCGTAGGGATAACAGTGTACGAGCAGTACTTC
TRBJ2-7 | . | few | TRBV6-1 | CASSEGGSNYEQYF | TGTGCCAGCAGTGAAGGCGGAAGTAACTACGAGCAGTACTTC